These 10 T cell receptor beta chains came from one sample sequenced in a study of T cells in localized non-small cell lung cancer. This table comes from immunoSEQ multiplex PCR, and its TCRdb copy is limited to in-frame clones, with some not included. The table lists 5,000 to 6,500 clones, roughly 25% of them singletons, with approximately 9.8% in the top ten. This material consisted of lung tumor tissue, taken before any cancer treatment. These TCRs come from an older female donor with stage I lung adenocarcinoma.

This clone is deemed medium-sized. The CDR3 region is CASSLSQGYTEAFF. The CDR3 DNA reads TGTGCCAGCAGCTTATCACAGGGATACACTGAAGCTTTCTTT. V is TRBV11-3 and J is TRBJ1-1, with D tentatively TRBD1 (6 bases). CDR3 length: 14 amino acids. The germline CDR1 and CDR2 sequences are SGHNT and YENEEA. Trimming shortened V by 2 bases and J by 3 bases, and 10 bases separated the two germline ends.

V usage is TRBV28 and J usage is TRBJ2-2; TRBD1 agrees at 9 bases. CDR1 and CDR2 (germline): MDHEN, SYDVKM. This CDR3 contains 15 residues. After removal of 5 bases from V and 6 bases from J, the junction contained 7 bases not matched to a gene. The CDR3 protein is CASSAGRTGAGELFF. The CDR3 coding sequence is TGTGCCAGCAGTGCCGGCCGGACAGGGGCCGGGGAGCTGTTTTTT.

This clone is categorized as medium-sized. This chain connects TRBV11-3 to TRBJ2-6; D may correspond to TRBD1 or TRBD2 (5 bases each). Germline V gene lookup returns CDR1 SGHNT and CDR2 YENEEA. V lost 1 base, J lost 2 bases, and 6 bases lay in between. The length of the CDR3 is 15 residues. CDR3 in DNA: TGTGCCAGCAGCTTAGGAGGGGCTGGGGCCAACGTCCTGACTTTC. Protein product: CASSLGGAGANVLTF.

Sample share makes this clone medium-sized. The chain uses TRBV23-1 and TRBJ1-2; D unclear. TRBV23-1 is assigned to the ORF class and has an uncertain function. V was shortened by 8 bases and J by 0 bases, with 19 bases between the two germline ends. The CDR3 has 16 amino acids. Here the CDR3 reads CASRTDNIPANYGYTF. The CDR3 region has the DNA TGCGCCAGCCGGACCGACAACATACCTGCTAACTATGGCTACACCTTC.

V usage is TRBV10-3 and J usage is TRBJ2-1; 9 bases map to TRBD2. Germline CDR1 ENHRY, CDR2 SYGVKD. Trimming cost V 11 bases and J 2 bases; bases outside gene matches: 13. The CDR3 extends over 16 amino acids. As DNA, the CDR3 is TGTGCCTCGACTAGCGGCACGACGTCCGCCTACAATGAGCAGTTCTTC. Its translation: CASTSGTTSAYNEQFF.

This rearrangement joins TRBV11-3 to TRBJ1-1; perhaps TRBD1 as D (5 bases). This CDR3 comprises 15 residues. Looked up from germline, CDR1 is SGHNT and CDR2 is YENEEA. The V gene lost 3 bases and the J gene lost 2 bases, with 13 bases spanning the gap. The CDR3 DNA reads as TGTGCCAGCAGCTTGGGTTTAGGGGATAACACTGAAGCTTTCTTT. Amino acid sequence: CASSLGLGDNTEAFF.

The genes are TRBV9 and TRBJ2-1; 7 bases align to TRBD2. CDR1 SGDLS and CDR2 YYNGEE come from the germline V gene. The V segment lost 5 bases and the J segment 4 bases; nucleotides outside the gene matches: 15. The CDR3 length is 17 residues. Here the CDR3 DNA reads TGTGCCAGCAGTGGCCCCTTTCTAGCGGACCTTTACAATGAGCAGTTCTTC. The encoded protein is CASSGPFLADLYNEQFF.

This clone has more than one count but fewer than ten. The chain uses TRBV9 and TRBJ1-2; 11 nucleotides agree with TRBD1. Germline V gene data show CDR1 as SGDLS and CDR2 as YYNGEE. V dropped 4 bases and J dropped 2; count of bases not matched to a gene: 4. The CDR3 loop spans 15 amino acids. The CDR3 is CASSPRDRGNYGYTF. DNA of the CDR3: TGTGCCAGCAGCCCAAGGGACAGGGGGAACTATGGCTACACCTTC.

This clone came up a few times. CDR3 DNA sequence: TGTGCCAGCATACGCGGGAGTCCGTACGAGCAGTACTTC. Residues: CASIRGSPYEQYF. The chain is built from TRBV28 and TRBJ2-7, with 7 bases fitting TRBD2. V shed 7 bases and J 4 bases; nucleotides not matched to a gene: 7. Germline CDR1 and CDR2: MDHEN and SYDVKM. This CDR3 has 13 amino acids.

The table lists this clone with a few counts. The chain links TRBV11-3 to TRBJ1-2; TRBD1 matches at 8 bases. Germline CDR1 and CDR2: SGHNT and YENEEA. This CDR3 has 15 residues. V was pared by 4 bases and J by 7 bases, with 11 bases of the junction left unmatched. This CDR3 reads CASSSLSGGAGGYTF. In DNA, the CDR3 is TGTGCCAGCAGCTCACTATCAGGGGGCGCGGGTGGCTACACCTTC.